The 13 T cell receptor beta chains in this list originate from one sample, sequenced in a study of cytomegalovirus exposure and HLA in healthy donors. It was with 60 Vbeta and 13 Jbeta primers that the PCR ran. The protocol was immunoSEQ multiplex PCR, while the TCRdb copy is restricted to in-frame clones and leaves out a portion. The sample contains about 150,000 clones, 76% of which appear only once. Sequencing was carried out using PBMCs. These receptors came from a woman in her forties in good health and CMV-seronegative.

This chain links TRBV7-6 with TRBJ2-2; 9 nucleotides agree with TRBD2. Germline V gene data show CDR1 as SGHVS and CDR2 as FNYEAQ. The CDR3 consists of 15 residues. V shed 6 bases and J 4 bases; nucleotides not matched to a gene: 6. The DNA for the CDR3 is TGTGCCAGCAGTCCGGGACTAGCCGGCACCGGGGAGCTGTTTTTT. Translated, it gives CASSPGLAGTGELFF.

Here the CDR3 DNA reads TGTGCCAGCAGCCCCGACAGGGTCAGCACTGAAGCTTTCTTT. It translates to CASSPDRVSTEAFF. The chain recombines TRBV16 with TRBJ1-1, with 7 bases matching TRBD1. The V segment lost 4 bases and the J segment 4 bases; nucleotides outside the gene matches: 6. The CDR3 is 14 residues long. Germline values: CDR1 KGHSY, CDR2 FQNENV.

The chain is built from TRBV4-1 and TRBJ1-2; 7 bases map to TRBD1. The CDR3 loop spans 14 amino acids. After removal of 1 base from V and 8 bases from J, the junction contained 7 bases not matched to a gene. From germline, CDR1 is MGHRA and CDR2 YSYEKL. This CDR3 reads CASSQGTGTRGYTF. The CDR3 nucleotides read TGCGCCAGCAGCCAAGGGACAGGCACTCGGGGCTACACCTTC.

This chain links TRBV27 with TRBJ2-5; D is unclear. TRBJ2-7 explains the end of the DNA better; the J call may be wrong. CDR1 is MNHEY and CDR2 is SMNVEV in the germline V gene (reference sequence). There are 16 residues in the CDR3. The CDR3 spells CASSLSVVSSSYEQYF. CDR3 nucleotide sequence: TGTGCCAGCAGTTTATCTGTAGTCTCAAGCTCCTACGAGCAGTACTTC.

This clone was detected a few times. The chain links TRBV5-1 to TRBJ1-5; possibly TRBD1 for D (5 bases). Trimming cost V 4 bases and J 3 bases, with 11 bases left between them. The CDR3 has 14 residues. Germline loops: CDR1 SGHRS, CDR2 YFSETQ. In DNA, the CDR3 is TGCGCCAGCAGCCTTGACAGCAACAATCAGCCCCAGCATTTT. This encodes CASSLDSNNQPQHF.

This rearrangement joins TRBV25-1 to TRBJ1-2; no clear D. The CDR3 extends over 13 amino acids. Trimming removed 2 bases from V and 8 bases from J, with 12 bases in between. Germline CDR1 and CDR2: MGHDK and SYGVNS. The CDR3 region has the DNA TGTGCCAGCAGTGAACTGGAGGGCAACGGCTACACCTTC. Protein: CASSELEGNGYTF.

V and J are TRBV30 and TRBJ1-2, with 8 bases fitting TRBD1. Germline loops: CDR1 GTSNPN, CDR2 SVGIG (reference sequence). V lost 4 bases, J lost 4 bases, and 2 bases stayed unmatched. CDR3 length equals 12 residues. This CDR3 is CAWTGGGYGYTF. The CDR3 region has the DNA TGTGCCTGGACAGGGGGCGGCTATGGCTACACCTTC. The entire variable domain, with the rest obtained from reference TRBV30 and TRBJ1-2, is as follows: SQTIHQWPATLVQPVGSPLSLECTVEGTSNPNLYWYRQAAGRGLQLLFYSVGIGQISSEVPQNLSASRPQDRQFILSSKKLLLSDSGFYLCAWTGGGYGYTFGSGTRLTVV.

The chain has TRBV6-6 and TRBJ2-7, with 9 bases lining up with TRBD1. The CDR3 contains 15 residues. Trimming removed 5 bases from V and 2 bases from J; junction bases left unmatched: 7. Germline V gene lookup returns CDR1 MNHNY and CDR2 SVGAGI (reference sequence). The CDR3 region has the DNA TGTGCCAGCAGTACAGGGACAGGGTTGGCCTACGAGCAGTACTTC. Protein product: CASSTGTGLAYEQYF.

V and J are TRBV15 and TRBJ2-3; no clear D gene. Trimming stripped 8 bases from V and 1 base from J, with 16 bases between. The germline V gene encodes CDR1 LNHNV and CDR2 YYDKDF (reference sequence). The CDR3 contains 15 residues. The CDR3 spells CATVSQARGTDTQYF. The CDR3 region has the DNA TGTGCCACCGTTTCCCAAGCCCGGGGCACAGATACGCAGTATTTT.

This clone was detected a few times. The chain recombines TRBV5-1 with TRBJ1-1, with a weak D call TRBD1 (5 bases). Germline-derived CDR1 and CDR2 are SGHRS and YFSETQ. V was shortened by 4 bases and J by 0 bases, with 7 bases between the two germline ends. The CDR3 runs 13 residues. The DNA for the CDR3 is TGCGCCAGCAGCCAACAGGTGAACACTGAAGCTTTCTTT. This translates into CASSQQVNTEAFF.

Only a few counts were recorded for this clone. The chain has TRBV27 and TRBJ2-3, with D possibly being TRBD2 (6 bases). Germline CDR1 is MNHEY and CDR2 is SMNVEV (reference sequence). The CDR3 length is 17 residues. Trimming removed 4 bases from V and 0 bases from J, with 17 bases in between. The CDR3 nucleotides are TGTGCCAGCAGTTACGCTAAGGGACTTCCCAGCACAGATACGCAGTATTTT. Its protein is CASSYAKGLPSTDTQYF.

This rearrangement joins TRBV6-4 to TRBJ1-2; a possible D gene is TRBD1 (5 bases). The CDR3 contains 12 residues. Germline V gives CDR1 MRHNA, CDR2 SNTAGT. V lost 1 base and J 14 bases, leaving 14 bases between the germline ends. The CDR3 region has the DNA TGTGCCAGCAGTGACTTTCCCAGGGATACAACCTTC. Protein product: CASSDFPRDTTF.

This clone was seen just once. This chain uses TRBV5-1 with TRBJ1-2, with D tentatively TRBD1 (5 bases). Germline V gives CDR1 SGHRS, CDR2 YFSETQ. V lost 0 bases to trimming and J lost 8 bases, with 11 bases between them. The CDR3 has 13 residues. The CDR3 protein is CASSLGAGGGYTF. DNA of the CDR3: TGCGCCAGCAGCTTGGGCGCCGGGGGAGGCTACACCTTC.